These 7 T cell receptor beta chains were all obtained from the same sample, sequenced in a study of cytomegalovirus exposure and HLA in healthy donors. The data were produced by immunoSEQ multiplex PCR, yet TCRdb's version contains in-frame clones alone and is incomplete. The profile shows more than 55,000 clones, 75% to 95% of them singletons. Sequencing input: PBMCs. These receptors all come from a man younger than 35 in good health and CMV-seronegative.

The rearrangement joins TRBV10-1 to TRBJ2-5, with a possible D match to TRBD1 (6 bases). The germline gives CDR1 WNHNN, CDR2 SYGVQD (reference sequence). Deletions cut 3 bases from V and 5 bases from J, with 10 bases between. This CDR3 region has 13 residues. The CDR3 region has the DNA TGCGCCAGCAGTGAACAGGGCGTCGAGACCCAGTACTTC. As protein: CASSEQGVETQYF.

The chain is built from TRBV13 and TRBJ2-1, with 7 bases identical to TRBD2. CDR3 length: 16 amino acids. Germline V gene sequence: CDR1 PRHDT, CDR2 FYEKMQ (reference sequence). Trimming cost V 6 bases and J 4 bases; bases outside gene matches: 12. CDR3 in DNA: TGTGCCAGCAGGGGCCCCTTGCGGGAGCGTTACAATGAGCAGTTCTTC. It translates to CASRGPLRERYNEQFF.

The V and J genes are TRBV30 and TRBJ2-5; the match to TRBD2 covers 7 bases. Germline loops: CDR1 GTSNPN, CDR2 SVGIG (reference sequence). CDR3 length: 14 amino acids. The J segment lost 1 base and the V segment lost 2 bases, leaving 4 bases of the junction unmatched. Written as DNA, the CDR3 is TGTGCCTGGAGTCTCGCTAGCGGCCAAGAGACCCAGTACTTC. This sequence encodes CAWSLASGQETQYF.

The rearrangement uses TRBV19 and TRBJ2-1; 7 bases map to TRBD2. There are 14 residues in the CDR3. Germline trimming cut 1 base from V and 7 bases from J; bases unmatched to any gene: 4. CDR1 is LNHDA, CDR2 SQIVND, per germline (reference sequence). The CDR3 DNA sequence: TGTGCCAGTAGTATAGCGGGAGGCTGGAATGAGCAGTTCTTC. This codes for CASSIAGGWNEQFF.

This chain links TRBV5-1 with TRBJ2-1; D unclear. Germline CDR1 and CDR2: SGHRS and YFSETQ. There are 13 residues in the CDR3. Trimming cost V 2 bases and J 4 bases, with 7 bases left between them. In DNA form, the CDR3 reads TGCGCCAGCAGCTTTGGGCAGTACAATGAGCAGTTCTTC. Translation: CASSFGQYNEQFF.

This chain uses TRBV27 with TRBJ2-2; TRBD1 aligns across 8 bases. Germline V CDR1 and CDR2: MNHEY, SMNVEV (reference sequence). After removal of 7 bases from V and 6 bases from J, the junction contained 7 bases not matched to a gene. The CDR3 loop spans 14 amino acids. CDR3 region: CASKRGQGPGELFF. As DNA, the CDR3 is TGTGCCAGCAAACGTGGACAGGGTCCCGGGGAGCTGTTTTTT.

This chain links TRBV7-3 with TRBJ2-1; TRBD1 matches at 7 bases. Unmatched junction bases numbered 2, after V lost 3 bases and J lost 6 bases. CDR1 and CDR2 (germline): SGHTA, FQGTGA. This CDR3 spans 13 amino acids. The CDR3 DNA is TGTGCCAGCAGCTTGGGGACAGTCAATGAGCAGTTCTTC. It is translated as CASSLGTVNEQFF. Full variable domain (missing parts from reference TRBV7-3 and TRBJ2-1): GAGVSQTPSNKVTEKGKYVELRCDPISGHTALYWYRQSLGQGPEFLIYFQGTGAADDSGLPNDRFFAVRPEGSVSTLKIQRTERGDSAVYLCASSLGTVNEQFFGPGTRLTVL.